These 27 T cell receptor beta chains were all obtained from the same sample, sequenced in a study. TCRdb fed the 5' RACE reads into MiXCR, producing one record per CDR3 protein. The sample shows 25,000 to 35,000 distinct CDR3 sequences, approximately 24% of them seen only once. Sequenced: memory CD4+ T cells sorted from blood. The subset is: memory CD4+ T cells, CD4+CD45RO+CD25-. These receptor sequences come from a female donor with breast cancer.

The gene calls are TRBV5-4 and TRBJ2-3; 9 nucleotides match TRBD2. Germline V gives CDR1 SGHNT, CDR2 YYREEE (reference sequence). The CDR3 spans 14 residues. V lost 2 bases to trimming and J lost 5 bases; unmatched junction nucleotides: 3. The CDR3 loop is CASSLAGGGDTQYF. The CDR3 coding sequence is TGTGCCAGCAGCTTAGCGGGAGGAGGAGATACGCAGTATTTT.

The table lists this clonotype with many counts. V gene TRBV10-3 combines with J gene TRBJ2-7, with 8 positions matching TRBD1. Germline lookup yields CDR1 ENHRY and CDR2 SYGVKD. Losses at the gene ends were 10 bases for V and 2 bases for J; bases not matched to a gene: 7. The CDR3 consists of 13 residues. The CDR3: CATALDRAYEQYF. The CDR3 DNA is TGTGCCACCGCCTTGGACAGGGCCTACGAGCAGTACTTC.

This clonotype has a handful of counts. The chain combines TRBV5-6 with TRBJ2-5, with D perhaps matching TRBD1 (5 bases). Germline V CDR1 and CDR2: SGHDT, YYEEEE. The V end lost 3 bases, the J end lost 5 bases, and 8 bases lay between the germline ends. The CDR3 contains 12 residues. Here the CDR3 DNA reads TGTGCCAGCAGCTCAGGGATGGAGACCCAGTACTTC. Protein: CASSSGMETQYF.

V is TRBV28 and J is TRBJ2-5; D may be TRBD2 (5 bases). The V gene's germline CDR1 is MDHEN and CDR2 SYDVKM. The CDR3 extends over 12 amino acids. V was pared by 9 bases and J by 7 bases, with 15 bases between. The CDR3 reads CASSIVAGTQYF. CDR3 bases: TGTGCCAGTAGTATTGTTGCGGGGACCCAGTACTTC.

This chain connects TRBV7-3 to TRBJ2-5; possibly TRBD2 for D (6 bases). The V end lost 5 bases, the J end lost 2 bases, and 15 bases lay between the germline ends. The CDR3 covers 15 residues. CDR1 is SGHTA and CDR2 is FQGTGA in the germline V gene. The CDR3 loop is CASSLGVTSQETQYF. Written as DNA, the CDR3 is TGTGCCAGCAGCCTAGGCGTGACTAGTCAAGAGACCCAGTACTTC.

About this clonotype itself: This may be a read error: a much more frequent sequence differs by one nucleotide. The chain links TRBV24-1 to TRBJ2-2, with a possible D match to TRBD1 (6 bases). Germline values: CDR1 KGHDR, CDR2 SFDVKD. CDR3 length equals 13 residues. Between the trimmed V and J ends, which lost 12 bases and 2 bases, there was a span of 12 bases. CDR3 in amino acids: CAAVDSNTGELFF. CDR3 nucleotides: TGTGCCGCCGTGGACAGTAACACCGGGGAGCTGTTTTTT.

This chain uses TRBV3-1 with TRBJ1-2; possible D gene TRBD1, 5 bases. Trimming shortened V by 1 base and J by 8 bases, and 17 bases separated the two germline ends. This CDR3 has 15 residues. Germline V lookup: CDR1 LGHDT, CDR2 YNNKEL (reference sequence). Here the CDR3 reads CASSQGSQASRGYTF. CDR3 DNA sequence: TGTGCCAGCAGCCAAGGGTCACAGGCCTCGAGGGGCTACACCTTC.

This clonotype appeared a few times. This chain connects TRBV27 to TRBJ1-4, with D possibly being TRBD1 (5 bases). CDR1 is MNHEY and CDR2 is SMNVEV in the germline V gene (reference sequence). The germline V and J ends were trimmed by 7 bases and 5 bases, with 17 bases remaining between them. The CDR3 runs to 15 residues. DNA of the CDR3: TGTGCCAGCAAAGGGGCGTTCGGTGGAAATGAAAAACTGTTTTTT. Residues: CASKGAFGGNEKLFF.

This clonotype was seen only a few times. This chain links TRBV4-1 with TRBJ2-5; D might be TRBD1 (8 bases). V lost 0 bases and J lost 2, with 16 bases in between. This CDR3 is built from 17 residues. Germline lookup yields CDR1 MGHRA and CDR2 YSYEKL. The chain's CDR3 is CASSQERGGDRQETQYF. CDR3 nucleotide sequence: TGCGCCAGCAGCCAAGAAAGGGGAGGGGACAGGCAAGAGACCCAGTACTTC.

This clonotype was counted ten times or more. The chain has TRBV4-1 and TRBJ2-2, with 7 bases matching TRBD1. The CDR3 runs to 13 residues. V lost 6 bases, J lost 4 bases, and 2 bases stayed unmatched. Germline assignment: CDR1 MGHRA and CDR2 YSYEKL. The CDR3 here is CASRHRGTGELFF. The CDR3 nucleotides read TGCGCCAGCAGGCACAGGGGCACCGGGGAGCTGTTTTTT.

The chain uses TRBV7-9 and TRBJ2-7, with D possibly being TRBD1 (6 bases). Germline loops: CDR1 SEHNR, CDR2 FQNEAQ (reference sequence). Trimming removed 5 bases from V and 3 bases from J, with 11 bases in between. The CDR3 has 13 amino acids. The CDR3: CASSPRTDYEQYF. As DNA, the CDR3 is TGTGCCAGCAGCCCTCGGACAGACTACGAGCAGTACTTC.

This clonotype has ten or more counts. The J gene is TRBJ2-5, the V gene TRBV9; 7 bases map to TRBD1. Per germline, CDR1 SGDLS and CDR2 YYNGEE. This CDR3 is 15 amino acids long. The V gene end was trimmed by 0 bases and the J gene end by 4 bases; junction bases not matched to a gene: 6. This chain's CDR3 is CASSVGDSPRETQYF. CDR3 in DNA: TGTGCCAGCAGCGTAGGGGACAGCCCCAGAGAGACCCAGTACTTC.

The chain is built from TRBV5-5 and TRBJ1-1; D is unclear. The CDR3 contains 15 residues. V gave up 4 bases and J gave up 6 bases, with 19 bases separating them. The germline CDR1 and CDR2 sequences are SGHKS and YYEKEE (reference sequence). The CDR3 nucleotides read TGTGCCAGCAGCCTGACCGGGCCCCGGACCGCTGAAGCTTTCTTT. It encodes CASSLTGPRTAEAFF.

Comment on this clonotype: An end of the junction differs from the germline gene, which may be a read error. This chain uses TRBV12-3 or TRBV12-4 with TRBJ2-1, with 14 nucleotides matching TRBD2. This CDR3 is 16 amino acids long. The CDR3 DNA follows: TGTGCCAGCGGTTTGCCGGGACTAGCGGGAGCCAATGAGCAGTTCTTC. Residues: CASGLPGLAGANEQFF.

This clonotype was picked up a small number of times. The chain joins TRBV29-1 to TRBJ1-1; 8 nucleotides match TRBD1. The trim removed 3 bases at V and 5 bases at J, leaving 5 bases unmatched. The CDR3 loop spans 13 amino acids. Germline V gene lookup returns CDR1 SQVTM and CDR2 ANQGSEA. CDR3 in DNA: TGCAGCGTTGACACGGACAGGGAGACTGAAGCTTTCTTT. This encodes CSVDTDRETEAFF.

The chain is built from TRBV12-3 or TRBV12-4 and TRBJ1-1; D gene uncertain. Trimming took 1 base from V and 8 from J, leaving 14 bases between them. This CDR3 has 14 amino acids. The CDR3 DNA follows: TGTGCCAGCAGTTTAGAGGCCTCAGGCAGGGAAGCTTTCTTT. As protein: CASSLEASGREAFF.

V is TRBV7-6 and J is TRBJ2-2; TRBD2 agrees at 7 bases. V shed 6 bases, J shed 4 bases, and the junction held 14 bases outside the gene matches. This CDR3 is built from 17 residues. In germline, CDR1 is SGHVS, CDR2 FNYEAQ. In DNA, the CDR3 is TGTGCCAGCAGTTCCACCGGGACTAAAGGGACCACCGGGGAGCTGTTTTTT. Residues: CASSSTGTKGTTGELFF.

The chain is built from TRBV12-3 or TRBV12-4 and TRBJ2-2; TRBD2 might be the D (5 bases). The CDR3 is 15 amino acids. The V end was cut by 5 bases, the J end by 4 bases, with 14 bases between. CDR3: CASSAPAEPTGELFF. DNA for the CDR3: TGTGCCAGCAGTGCTCCAGCGGAGCCCACCGGGGAGCTGTTTTTT.

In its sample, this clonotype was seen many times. CDR3 coding DNA: TGTGCCAGCAGCGGAATGGGAAACACCATATATTTT. Protein sequence: CASSGMGNTIYF. V and J are TRBV13 and TRBJ1-3, with D uncertain. The CDR3 is made up of 12 amino acids. V gave up 5 bases and J gave up 4 bases, with 6 bases separating them. CDR1 and CDR2 from the germline V gene are PRHDT and FYEKMQ (reference sequence).

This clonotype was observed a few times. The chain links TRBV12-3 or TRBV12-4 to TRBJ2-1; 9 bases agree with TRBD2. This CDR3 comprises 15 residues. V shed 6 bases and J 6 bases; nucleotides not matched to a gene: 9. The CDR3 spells CASRVLRGGPNEQFF. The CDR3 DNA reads TGTGCCAGCAGGGTTCTGCGGGGGGGCCCCAATGAGCAGTTCTTC.

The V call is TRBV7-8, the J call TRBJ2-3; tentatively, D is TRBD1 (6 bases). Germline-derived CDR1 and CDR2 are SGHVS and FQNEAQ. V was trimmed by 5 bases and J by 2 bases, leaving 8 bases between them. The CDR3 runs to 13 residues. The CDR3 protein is CASSRTATDTQYF. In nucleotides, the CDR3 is TGTGCCAGCAGCCGGACAGCCACAGATACGCAGTATTTT.

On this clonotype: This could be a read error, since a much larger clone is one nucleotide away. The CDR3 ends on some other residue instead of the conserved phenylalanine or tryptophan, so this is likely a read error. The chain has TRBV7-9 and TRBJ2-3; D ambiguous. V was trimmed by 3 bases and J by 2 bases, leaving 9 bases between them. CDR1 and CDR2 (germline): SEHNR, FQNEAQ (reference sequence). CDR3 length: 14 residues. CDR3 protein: CASSFQMVTDTQYS. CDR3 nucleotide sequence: TGTGCCAGCAGCTTCCAGATGGTCACAGATACGCAGTATTCT.

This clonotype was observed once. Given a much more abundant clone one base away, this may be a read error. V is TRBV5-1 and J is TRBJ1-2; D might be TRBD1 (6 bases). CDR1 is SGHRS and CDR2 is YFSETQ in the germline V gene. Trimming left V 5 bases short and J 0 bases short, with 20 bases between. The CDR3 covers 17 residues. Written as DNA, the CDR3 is TGCGCCAGCAGTGCCGGGGCCGGATCAGGGGCTAACTATGGCTACACCTTC. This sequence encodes CASSAGAGSGANYGYTF. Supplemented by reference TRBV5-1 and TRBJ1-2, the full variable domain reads KAGVTQTPRYLIKTRGQQVTLSCSPISGHRSVSWYQQTPGQGLQFLFEYFSETQRNKGNFPGRFSGRQFSNSRSEMNVSTLELGDSALYLCASSAGAGSGANYGYTFGSGTRLTVV.

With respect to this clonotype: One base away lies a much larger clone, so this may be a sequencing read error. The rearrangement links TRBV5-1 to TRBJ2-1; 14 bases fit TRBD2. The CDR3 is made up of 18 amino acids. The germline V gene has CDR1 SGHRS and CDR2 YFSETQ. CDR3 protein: CASSPLPGLAGAGNGQFF. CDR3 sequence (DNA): TGCGCCAGCAGCCCACTTCCGGGACTAGCGGGAGCGGGCAATGGGCAGTTCTTC.

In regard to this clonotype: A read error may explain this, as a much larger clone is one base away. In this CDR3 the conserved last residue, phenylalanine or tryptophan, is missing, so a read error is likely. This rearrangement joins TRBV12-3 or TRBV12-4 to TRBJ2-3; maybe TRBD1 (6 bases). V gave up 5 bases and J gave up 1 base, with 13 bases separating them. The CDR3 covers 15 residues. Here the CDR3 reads CASSEGVPGTDTQYS. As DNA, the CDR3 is TGTGCCAGCAGTGAGGGGGTACCCGGCACAGATACGCAGTATTCT.

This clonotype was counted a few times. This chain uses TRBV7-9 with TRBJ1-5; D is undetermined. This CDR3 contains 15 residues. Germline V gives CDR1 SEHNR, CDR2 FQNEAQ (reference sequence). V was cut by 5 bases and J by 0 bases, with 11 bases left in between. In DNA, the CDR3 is TGTGCCAGCAGCCCAGAGGGCTATAGCAATCAGCCCCAGCATTTT. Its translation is CASSPEGYSNQPQHF.

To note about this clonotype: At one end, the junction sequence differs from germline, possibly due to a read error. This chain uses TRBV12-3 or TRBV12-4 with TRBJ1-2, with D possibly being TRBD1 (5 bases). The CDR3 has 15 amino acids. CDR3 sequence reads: CAGSPGLALGYGYTF. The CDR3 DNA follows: TGTGCCGGCAGTCCGGGACTTGCCCTGGGGTATGGCTACACCTTC.